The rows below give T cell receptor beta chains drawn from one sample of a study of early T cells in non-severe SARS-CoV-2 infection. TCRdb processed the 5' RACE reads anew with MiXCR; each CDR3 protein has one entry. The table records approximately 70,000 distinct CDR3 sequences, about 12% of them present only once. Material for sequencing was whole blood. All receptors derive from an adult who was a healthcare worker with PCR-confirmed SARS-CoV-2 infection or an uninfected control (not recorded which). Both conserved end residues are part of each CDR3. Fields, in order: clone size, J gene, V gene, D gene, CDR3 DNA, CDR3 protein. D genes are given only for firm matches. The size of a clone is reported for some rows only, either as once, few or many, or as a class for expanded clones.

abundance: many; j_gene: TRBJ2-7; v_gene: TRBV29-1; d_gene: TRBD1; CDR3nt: TGCAGCGTAGCCGGGACAGGGGATATCCACCGGGAGGAGCAGTACTTC; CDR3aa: CSVAGTGDIHREEQYF
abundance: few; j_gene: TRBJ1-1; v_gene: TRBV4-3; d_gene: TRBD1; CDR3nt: TGCGCCAGCAGCCCAGGAACAGGGGGAATCACTGAAGCTTTCTTT; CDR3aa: CASSPGTGGITEAFF
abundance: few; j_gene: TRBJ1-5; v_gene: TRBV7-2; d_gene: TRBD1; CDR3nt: TGTGCCAGCAGCTTAGCCGGGACAGGGATTCAGCCCCAGCATTTT; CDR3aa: CASSLAGTGIQPQHF
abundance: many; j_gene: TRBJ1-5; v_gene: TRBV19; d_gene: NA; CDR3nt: TGTGCCAGTAGTGGCAGACAGATGAATCAGCCCCAGCATTTT; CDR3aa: CASSGRQMNQPQHF
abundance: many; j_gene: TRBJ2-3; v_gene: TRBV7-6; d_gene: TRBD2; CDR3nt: TGTGCCAGCAGCCCTTCCGGGACTAGCGGAGATACGCAGTATTTT; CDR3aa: CASSPSGTSGDTQYF
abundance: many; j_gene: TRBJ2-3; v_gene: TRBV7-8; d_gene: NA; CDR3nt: TGTGCCAGCAGCTTTACGGCAGTAACCAGCACAGATACGCAGTATTTT; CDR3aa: CASSFTAVTSTDTQYF
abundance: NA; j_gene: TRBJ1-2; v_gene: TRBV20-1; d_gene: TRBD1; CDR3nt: TGCAGTGCCGGGACAGCAGGAAGCTATGGCTACACCTTC; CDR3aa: CSAGTAGSYGYTF
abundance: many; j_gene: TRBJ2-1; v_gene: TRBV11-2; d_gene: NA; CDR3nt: TGTGCCAGCAGCCCAGCCTCTTCGACATCTGAGCAGTTCTTC; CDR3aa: CASSPASSTSEQFF
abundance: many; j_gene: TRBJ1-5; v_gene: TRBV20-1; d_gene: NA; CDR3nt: TGCAGTGCTAGCATTCGGACCGACAATCAGCCCCAGCATTTT; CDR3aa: CSASIRTDNQPQHF
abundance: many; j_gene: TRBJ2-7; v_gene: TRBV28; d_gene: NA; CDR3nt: TGTGCCAGCAGTTTAACAACCCCGGGTTACTACGAGCAGTACTTC; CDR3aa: CASSLTTPGYYEQYF
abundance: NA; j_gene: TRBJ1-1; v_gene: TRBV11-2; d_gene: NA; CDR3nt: TGTGCCAGCAGCTTAGAAGCCCCGGAGGGAGCTTTCTTT; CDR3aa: CASSLEAPEGAFF
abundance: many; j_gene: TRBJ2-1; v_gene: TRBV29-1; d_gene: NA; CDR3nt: TGCAGCGTAAGACTAGACAGCTCCTACAATGAGCAGTTCTTC; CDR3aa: CSVRLDSSYNEQFF
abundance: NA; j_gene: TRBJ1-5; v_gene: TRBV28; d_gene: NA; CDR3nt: TGTGCCAGCAGTTCATACTCTAGTGGGCAGCCCCAGCATTTT; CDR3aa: CASSSYSSGQPQHF
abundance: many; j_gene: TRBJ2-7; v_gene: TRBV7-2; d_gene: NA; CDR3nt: TGTGCCAGCAGCTTAGCACACGCGAAGAACTACGAGCAGTACTTC; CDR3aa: CASSLAHAKNYEQYF
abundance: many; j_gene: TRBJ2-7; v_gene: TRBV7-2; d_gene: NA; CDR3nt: TGTGCCAGCAGCCCAAAAGACAGGTCCTACGAGCAGTACTTC; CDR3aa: CASSPKDRSYEQYF
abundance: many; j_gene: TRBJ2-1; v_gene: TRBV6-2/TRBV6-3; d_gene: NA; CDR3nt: TGTGCCAGCAGTGTAACCCCGTGGGGGTACTACAATGAGCAGTTCTTC; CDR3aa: CASSVTPWGYYNEQFF
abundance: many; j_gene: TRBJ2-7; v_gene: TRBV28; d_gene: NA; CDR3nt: TGTGCCAGCAGTTTATCGGGGGCGCAGAGCTCCTACGAGCAGTACTTC; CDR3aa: CASSLSGAQSSYEQYF
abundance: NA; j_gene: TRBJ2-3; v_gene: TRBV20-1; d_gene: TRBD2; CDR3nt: TGCAGTGCCTCTAGCGGGGGAAGGCAGTATTTT; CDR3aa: CSASSGGRQYF
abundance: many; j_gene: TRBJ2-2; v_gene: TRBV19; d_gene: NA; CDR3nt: TGTGCCAGTAGTATAGATGGGCAGAACACCGGGGAGCTGTTTTTT; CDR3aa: CASSIDGQNTGELFF
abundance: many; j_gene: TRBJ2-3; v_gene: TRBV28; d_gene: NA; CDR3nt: TGTGCCAGCAGTCCCCGGACTACCAGAAGCACAGATACGCAGTATTTT; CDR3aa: CASSPRTTRSTDTQYF
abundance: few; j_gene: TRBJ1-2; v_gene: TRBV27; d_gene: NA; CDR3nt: TGTGCCAGCAGTTTATCTGGGCCCAGAAGCGGCTACACCTTC; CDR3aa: CASSLSGPRSGYTF
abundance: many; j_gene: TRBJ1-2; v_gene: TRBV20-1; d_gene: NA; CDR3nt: TGCAGTGCTAGAGATCAACGCAGGAACTATGGCTACACCTTC; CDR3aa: CSARDQRRNYGYTF
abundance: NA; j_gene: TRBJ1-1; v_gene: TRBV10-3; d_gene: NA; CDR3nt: TGTGCCATCAGTGAGTCTCGGGTTACTGAAGCTTTCTTT; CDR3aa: CAISESRVTEAFF
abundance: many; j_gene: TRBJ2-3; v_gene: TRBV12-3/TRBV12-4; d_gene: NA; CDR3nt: TGTGCCAGCCGCCTAGCGTTTAGCACAGATACGCAGTATTTT; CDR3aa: CASRLAFSTDTQYF
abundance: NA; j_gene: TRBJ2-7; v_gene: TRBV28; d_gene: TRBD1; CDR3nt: TGTGCCAGCAGACCTCCATCCGGGACAGGGAAAAACGAGCAGTACTTC; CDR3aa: CASRPPSGTGKNEQYF
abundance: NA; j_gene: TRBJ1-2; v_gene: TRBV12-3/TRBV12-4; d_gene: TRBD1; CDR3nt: TGTGCCAGCAGCCCACAGGGGGCCGGCTATGGCTACACCTTC; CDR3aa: CASSPQGAGYGYTF
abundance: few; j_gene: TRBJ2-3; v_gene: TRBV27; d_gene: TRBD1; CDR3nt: TGTGCCAGCAGTCCTAGGACAGGGCGCACAGATACGCAGTATTTT; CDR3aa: CASSPRTGRTDTQYF
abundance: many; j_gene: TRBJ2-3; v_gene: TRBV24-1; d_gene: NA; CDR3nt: TGTGCCACCAGTGATCCCAGCGAGAGGAGCACAGATACGCAGTATTTT; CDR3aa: CATSDPSERSTDTQYF
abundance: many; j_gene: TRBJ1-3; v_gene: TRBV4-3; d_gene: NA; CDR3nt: TGCGCCAGCAGCCAAGATGGAAACACCATATATTTT; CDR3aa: CASSQDGNTIYF
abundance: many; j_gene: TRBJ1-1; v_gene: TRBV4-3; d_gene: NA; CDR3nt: TGCGCCAGCAGCCAAGATCACGTGGGCTTGAACACTGAAGCTTTCTTT; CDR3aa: CASSQDHVGLNTEAFF
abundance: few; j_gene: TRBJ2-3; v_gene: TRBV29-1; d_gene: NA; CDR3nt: TGCAGCGACGAACCCGGGACCCACGGCCGGTATTTT; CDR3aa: CSDEPGTHGRYF
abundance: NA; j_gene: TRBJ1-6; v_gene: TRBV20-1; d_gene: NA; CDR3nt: TGCAGTGCCCTAGGGACGGGGAATAATTCACCCCTCCACTTT; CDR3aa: CSALGTGNNSPLHF
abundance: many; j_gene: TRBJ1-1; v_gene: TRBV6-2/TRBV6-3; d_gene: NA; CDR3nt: TGTGCCAGCGCATCGGACGAGAGGACTGAAGCTTTCTTT; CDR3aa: CASASDERTEAFF
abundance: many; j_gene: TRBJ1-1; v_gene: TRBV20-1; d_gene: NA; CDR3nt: TGCAGTGCTATATTCCAGAGGGGAACTGAAGCTTTCTTT; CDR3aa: CSAIFQRGTEAFF
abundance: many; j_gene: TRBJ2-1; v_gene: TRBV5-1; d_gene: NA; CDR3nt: TGCGCCAGCAGCTCTCGTATCGGGAGAGGAGATGAGCAGTTCTTC; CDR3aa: CASSSRIGRGDEQFF